Each of the 4 T cell receptor beta chains below was sequenced from the same sample in a study of shared clonotypes between healthy human individuals. Naive CD8 cells, CD45RO-negative and positively selected for CCR7, excluded terminally differentiated effector memory CD45RA+ cells. Clones were read by immunoSEQ multiplex PCR, and TCRdb kept only the in-frame ones, dropping some. The sample contains more than 500,000 clones, approximately 95% of which appear only once. The sample taken for sequencing was naive CD8+ T cells sorted from blood. Every receptor here comes from a woman aged 30 to 39 in good health.

The chain has TRBV9 and TRBJ2-7, with 9 nucleotides matching TRBD1. The V segment lost 4 bases and the J segment 0 bases; nucleotides outside the gene matches: 5. The germline V gene encodes CDR1 SGDLS and CDR2 YYNGEE. This CDR3 contains 15 residues. The CDR3: CASSQGTGSSYEQYF. Written as DNA, the CDR3 is TGTGCCAGCAGCCAGGGGACAGGGAGCTCCTACGAGCAGTACTTC.

The V and J genes are TRBV7-2 and TRBJ1-1; 7 bases map to TRBD1. V lost 2 bases to trimming and J lost 4 bases; unmatched junction nucleotides: 4. Germline lookup yields CDR1 SGHTA and CDR2 FQGNSA. There are 14 residues in the CDR3. CDR3 sequence reads: CASSLSYRGTEAFF. The CDR3 DNA follows: TGTGCCAGCAGCTTATCTTACAGGGGCACTGAAGCTTTCTTT.

This clone was found once. The chain employs TRBV27 and TRBJ2-7; TRBD2 matches at 8 bases. CDR1 MNHEY and CDR2 SMNVEV come from the germline V gene (reference sequence). The CDR3 runs to 14 residues. With 4 bases clipped from V and 5 bases from J, the junction kept 7 bases outside the gene matches. The CDR3 region has the DNA TGTGCCAGCAGTTACAGCGGGAGATTCAACGAGCAGTACTTC. Translated: CASSYSGRFNEQYF.

This clone has just one count. V and J are TRBV23-1 and TRBJ2-1; TRBD2 matches at 10 bases. TRBV23-1 is recorded as an ORF, its role being uncertain. The CDR3 has 15 amino acids. Germline trimming cut 8 bases from V and 8 bases from J; bases unmatched to any gene: 12. The CDR3 DNA reads TGCGCCAGCCGCTATGGGCTAGCGGGAGCTGATGAGCAGTTCTTC. Encoded protein: CASRYGLAGADEQFF.